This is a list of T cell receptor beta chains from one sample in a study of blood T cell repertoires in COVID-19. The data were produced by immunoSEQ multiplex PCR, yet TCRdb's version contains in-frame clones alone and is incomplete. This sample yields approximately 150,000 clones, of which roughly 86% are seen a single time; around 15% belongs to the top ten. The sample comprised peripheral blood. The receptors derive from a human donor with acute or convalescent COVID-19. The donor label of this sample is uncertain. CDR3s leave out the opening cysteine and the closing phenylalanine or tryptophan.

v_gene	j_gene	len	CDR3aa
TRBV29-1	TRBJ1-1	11	SGGKELNTEAF
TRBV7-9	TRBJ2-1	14	ASSFLSGTSGSQQF
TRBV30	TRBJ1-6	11	ASARDSGLTLH
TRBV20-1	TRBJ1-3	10	SAGDPGNTIY
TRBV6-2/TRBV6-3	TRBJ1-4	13	ASSSRPGGNEKLF
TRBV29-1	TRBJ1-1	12	SVYIGAGYTEAF
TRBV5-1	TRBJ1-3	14	ASSQQGGSSGNTIY
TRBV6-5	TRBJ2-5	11	ASSSNPEGTQY
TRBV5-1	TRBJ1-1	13	ASSLQTGANTEAF
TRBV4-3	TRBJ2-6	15	ASSQGIPSSGANVLT
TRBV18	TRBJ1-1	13	ASSPFLTGNTEAF
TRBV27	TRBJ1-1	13	ASSFGFGGNTEAF